The entry below describes one TCR beta chain. Its specificity is not known. Repertoires were generated with immunoSEQ multiplex PCR, while TCRdb's copy carries only in-frame clones and drops some. The table lists just over 70,000 clones, over 75% of them singletons. The CDR3 runs to 15 residues. Germline V gives CDR1 SNHLY, CDR2 FYNNEI. V was pared by 5 bases and J by 5 bases, with 5 bases of the junction left unmatched. These data belong to a study of graft-versus-host responses after intestinal transplantation. Study summary: Each of the recipients got a multivisceral, liver-intestinal, or isolated intestinal transplant.

The rearrangement uses TRBV2 and TRBJ2-1; 11 positions agree with TRBD2. This receptor was identified in a human donor who was the organ donor for an intestinal transplant. The starting material was unstimulated CD4+ T cells sorted from spleen or lymph node cells, obtained before transplant. Written as DNA, the CDR3 is TGTGCCAGCAGTCCGGGACTAGCGGATAACAATGAGCAGTTCTTC. It encodes CASSPGLADNNEQFF. Complete variable domain (other parts from reference TRBV2 and TRBJ2-1): EPEVTQTPSHQVTQMGQEVILRCVPISNHLYFYWYRQILGQKVEFLVSFYNNEISEKSEIFDDQFSVERPDGSNFTLKIRSTKLEDSAMYFCASSPGLADNNEQFFGPGTRLTVL.